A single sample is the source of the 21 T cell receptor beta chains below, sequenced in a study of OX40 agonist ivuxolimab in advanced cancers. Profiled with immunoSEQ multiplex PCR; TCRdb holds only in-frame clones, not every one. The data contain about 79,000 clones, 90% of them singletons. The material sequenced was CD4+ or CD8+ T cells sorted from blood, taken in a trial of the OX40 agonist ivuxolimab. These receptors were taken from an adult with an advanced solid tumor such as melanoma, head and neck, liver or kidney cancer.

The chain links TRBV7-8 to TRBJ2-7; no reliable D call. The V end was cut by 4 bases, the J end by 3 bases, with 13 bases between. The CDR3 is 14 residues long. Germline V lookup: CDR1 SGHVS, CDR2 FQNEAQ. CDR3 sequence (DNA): TGTGCCAGCAGCTCAGGCACGGGCTACTACGAGCAGTACTTC. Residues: CASSSGTGYYEQYF.

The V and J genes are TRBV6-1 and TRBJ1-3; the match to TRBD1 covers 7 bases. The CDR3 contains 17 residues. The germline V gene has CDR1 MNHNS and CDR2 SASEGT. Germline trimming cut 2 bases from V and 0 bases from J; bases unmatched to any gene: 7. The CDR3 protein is CASSENVRGDSGNTIYF. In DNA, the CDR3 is TGTGCCAGCAGTGAAAATGTCAGGGGGGACTCTGGAAACACCATATATTTT.

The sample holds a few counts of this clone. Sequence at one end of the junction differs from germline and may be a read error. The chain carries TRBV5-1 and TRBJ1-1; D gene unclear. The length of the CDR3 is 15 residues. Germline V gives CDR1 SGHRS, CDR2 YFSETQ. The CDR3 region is CASTLEPRGSAEAFF. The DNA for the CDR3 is TGCGCCAGCACCTTGGAACCTCGGGGATCGGCTGAAGCTTTCTTT.

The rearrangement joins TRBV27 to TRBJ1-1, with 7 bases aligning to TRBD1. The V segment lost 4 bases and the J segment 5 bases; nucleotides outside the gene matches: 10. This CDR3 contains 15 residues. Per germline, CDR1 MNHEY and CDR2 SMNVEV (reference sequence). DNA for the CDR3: TGTGCCAGCAGTTACCCGGGCAGGGGGGTGACTGAAGCTTTCTTT. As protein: CASSYPGRGVTEAFF.

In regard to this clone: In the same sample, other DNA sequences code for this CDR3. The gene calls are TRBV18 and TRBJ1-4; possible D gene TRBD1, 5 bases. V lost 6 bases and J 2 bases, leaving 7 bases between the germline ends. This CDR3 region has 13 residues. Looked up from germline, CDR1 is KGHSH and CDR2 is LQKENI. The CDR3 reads CASSGGTNEKLFF. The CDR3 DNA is TGTGCCAGCTCCGGGGGGACTAATGAAAAACTGTTTTTT.

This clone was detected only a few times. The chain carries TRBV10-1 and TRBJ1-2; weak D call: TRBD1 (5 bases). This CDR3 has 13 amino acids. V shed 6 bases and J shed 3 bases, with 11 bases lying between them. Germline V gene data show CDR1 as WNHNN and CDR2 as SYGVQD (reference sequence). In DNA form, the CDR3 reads TGCGCCAGCAGCTGGGACCGCTACTATGGCTACACCTTC. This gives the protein CASSWDRYYGYTF.

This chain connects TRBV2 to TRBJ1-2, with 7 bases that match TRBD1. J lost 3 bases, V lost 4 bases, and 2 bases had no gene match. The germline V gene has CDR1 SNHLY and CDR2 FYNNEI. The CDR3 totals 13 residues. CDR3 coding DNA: TGTGCCAGCAGTGTAGACAGGGACTATGGCTACACCTTC. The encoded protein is CASSVDRDYGYTF.

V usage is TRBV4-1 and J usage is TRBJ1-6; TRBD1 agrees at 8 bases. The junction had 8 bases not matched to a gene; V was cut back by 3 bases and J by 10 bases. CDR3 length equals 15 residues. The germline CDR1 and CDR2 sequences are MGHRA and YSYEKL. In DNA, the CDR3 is TGCGCCAGCAGCCACCCGGACAGGGACTGGTCACCCCTCCACTTT. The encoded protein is CASSHPDRDWSPLHF.

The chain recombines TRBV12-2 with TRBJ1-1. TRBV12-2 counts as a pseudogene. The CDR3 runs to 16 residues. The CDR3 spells CASRLDRADLNTEAFF. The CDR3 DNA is TGTGCAAGTCGCTTAGACCGGGCCGACTTGAACACTGAAGCTTTCTTT.

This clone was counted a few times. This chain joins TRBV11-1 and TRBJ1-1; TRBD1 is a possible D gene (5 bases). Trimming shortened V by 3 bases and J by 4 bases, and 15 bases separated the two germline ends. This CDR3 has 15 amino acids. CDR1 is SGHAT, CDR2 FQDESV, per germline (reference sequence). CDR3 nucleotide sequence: TGTGCCAGCAGCTTGATCGGGGAAAGGGGCACTGAAGCTTTCTTT. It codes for CASSLIGERGTEAFF.

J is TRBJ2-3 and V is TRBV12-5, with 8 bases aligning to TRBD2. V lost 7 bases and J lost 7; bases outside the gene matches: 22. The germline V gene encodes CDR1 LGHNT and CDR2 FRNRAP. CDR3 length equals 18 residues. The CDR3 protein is CASASGWGGGQLSNTQYF. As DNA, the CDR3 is TGTGCTAGTGCATCCGGCTGGGGCGGGGGGCAACTCAGTAATACGCAGTATTTT.

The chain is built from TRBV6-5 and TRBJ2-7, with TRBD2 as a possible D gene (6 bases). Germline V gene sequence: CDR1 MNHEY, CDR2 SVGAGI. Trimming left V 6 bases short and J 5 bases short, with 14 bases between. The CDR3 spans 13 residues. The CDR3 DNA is TGTGCCAGCAGGACCGCGGGGTTACACGAGCAGTACTTC. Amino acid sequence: CASRTAGLHEQYF.

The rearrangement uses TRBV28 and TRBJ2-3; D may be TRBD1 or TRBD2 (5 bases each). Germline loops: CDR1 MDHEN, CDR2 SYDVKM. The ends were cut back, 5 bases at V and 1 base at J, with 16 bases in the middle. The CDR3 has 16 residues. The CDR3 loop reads CASSIIAGTRTDTQYF. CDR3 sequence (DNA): TGTGCCAGCAGTATAATCGCCGGGACCCGCACAGATACGCAGTATTTT.

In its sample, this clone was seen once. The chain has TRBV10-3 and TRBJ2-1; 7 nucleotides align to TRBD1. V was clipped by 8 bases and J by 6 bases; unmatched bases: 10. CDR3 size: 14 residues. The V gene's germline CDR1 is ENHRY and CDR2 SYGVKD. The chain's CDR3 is CAIELSTGSNEQFF. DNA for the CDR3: TGTGCCATCGAGCTATCGACAGGGTCCAATGAGCAGTTCTTC.

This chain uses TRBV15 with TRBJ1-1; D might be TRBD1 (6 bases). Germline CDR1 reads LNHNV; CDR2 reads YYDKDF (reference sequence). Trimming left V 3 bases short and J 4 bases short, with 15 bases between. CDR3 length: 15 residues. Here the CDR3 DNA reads TGTGCCACCAGCAGCGACAGACAAGGGGGCACTGAAGCTTTCTTT. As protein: CATSSDRQGGTEAFF. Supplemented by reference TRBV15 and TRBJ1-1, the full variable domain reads DAMVIQNPRYQVTQFGKPVTLSCSQTLNHNVMYWYQQKSSQAPKLLFHYYDKDFNNEADTPDNFQSRRPNTSFCFLDIRSPGLGDTAMYLCATSSDRQGGTEAFFGQGTRLTVV.

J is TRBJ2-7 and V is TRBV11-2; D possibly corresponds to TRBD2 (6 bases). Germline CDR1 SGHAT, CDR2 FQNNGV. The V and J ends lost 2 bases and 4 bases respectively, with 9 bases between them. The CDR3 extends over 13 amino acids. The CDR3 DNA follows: TGTGCCAGCAGCTTAACTGGGAGGTACGAGCAGTACTTC. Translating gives CASSLTGRYEQYF.

The CDR3 DNA follows: TGTGCCAGCAGTGCTCGGACTAGCGGGGGGGCAGGTTCCGAGACCCAGTACTTC. This codes for CASSARTSGGAGSETQYF. The chain is built from TRBV2 and TRBJ2-5; 15 bases match TRBD2. Per the germline V gene, CDR1 is SNHLY and CDR2 is FYNNEI. The ends lost 4 bases at V and 5 bases at J; junction bases unmatched: 11. The CDR3 has 18 amino acids.

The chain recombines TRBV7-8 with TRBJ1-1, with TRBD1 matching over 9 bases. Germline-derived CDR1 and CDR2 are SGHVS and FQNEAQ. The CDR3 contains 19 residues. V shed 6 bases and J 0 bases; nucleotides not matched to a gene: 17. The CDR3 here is CASRGQGYTPGKMNTEAFF. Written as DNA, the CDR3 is TGTGCCAGCAGAGGACAGGGGTATACCCCGGGGAAAATGAACACTGAAGCTTTCTTT.

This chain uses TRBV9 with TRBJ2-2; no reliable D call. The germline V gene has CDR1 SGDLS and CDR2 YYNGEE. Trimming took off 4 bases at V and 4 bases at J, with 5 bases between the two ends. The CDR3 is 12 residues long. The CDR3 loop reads CASSRFTGELFF. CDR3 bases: TGTGCCAGCAGCCGATTCACCGGGGAGCTGTTTTTT.

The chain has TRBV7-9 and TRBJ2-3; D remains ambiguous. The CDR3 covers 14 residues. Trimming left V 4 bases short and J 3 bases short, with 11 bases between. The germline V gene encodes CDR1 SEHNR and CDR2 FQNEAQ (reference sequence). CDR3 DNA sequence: TGTGCCAGCAGCTACTCGTCGTCGACAGATACGCAGTATTTT. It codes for CASSYSSSTDTQYF.

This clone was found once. CDR3 sequence (DNA): TGTGCCAGCAGCTTATGGGGGGGCAGCACAGATACGCAGTATTTT. Its translation is CASSLWGGSTDTQYF. This chain joins TRBV7-8 and TRBJ2-3, with D perhaps TRBD2 (7 bases). CDR3 length: 15 amino acids. The germline CDR1 and CDR2 sequences are SGHVS and FQNEAQ. Trimming stripped 2 bases from V and 0 bases from J, with 9 bases between.